This record concerns one TCR beta chain sequence. This entry is derived from a study of cytomegalovirus exposure and HLA in healthy donors. Primers: 60 Vbeta forward and 13 Jbeta reverse. Assay used: immunoSEQ multiplex PCR; TCRdb lists only in-frame clones, some missing. The table shows some 150,000 clones, with around 80% occurring only once. The sequencing input was PBMCs. This TCR was sampled from a woman under 40 in good health and CMV-seropositive.

The CDR3 region is CASSLGGMGGYGYTF. The CDR3 nucleotides read TGTGCCAGCAGCTTAGGGGGGATGGGAGGCTATGGCTACACCTTC. The chain uses TRBV7-2 and TRBJ1-2; D possibly corresponds to TRBD1 (5 bases). Trimming shortened V by 1 base and J by 4 bases, and 13 bases separated the two germline ends. In germline, CDR1 is SGHTA, CDR2 FQGNSA. The CDR3 has 15 residues.